This T cell receptor (beta chain) came from a study of blood T cell repertoires in COVID-19. Authors' methods: Reference gene primer amplification yielded estimated nucleated cell counts. Sequenced by immunoSEQ multiplex PCR; TCRdb stores in-frame clones only, minus some. The V and J calls and the clone size are those of that table, but D and trimming were determined from the DNA. The sample shows nearly 25,000 clones, approximately 72% of them seen only once. The CDR3 runs to 15 residues. Germline CDR1 and CDR2: SGDLS and YYNGEE. The V and J ends lost 7 bases and 0 bases respectively, with 11 bases between them.

The sequence was collected from a man between 50 and 59 years old with COVID-19, enrolled during active disease. Sequenced material: peripheral blood. The chain couples TRBV9 to TRBJ1-6; a weak D match, TRBD1 (5 bases). CDR3 sequence (DNA): TGTGCCAGCCAGGGCTCCAGCTCCTATAATTCACCCCTCCACTTT. This codes for CASQGSSSYNSPLHF.